A single sample gave rise to the 30 T cell receptor beta chains below, sequenced in a study of OX40 agonist ivuxolimab in advanced cancers. Using immunoSEQ multiplex PCR, the repertoire was profiled, and TCRdb retains in-frame clones only, with some absent. Among tens of thousands of clones listed, roughly 80% were seen once. This material consisted of CD4+ or CD8+ T cells sorted from blood, taken in a trial of the OX40 agonist ivuxolimab. The source is an adult with an advanced solid tumor such as melanoma, head and neck, liver or kidney cancer.

This chain's CDR3 is CASSRDQGWTNEKLFF. CDR3 nucleotide sequence: TGTGCCAGCAGCCGAGACCAGGGATGGACTAATGAAAAACTGTTTTTT. This chain connects TRBV4-2 to TRBJ1-4, with a tentative D call TRBD1 (5 bases). The CDR3 consists of 16 residues. Germline CDR1 LGHNA, CDR2 YNFKEQ. Trimming pared 4 bases from V and 2 bases from J, leaving 14 bases between.

V is TRBV28 and J is TRBJ1-1; no clear D gene. The CDR3 runs 14 residues. V was pared by 5 bases and J by 6 bases, with 16 bases between. From germline, CDR1 is MDHEN and CDR2 SYDVKM. The CDR3 loop is CASSVAVIGPEAFF. The DNA for the CDR3 is TGTGCCAGCAGTGTTGCGGTAATTGGCCCTGAAGCTTTCTTT.

The chain is built from TRBV6-1 and TRBJ1-5; D call uncertain. The CDR3 consists of 14 residues. V lost 7 bases and J 3 bases, leaving 13 bases between the germline ends. Per germline, CDR1 MNHNS and CDR2 SASEGT. The CDR3 protein is CASTESPTNQPQHF. CDR3 coding DNA: TGTGCCAGCACAGAATCCCCCACCAATCAGCCCCAGCATTTT.

The gene calls are TRBV18 and TRBJ1-2, with 8 bases that match TRBD1. This CDR3 is 15 amino acids long. CDR1 is KGHSH and CDR2 is LQKENI in the germline V gene. The junction had 2 bases not matched to a gene; V was cut back by 2 bases and J by 0 bases. The CDR3 loop reads CASSPVTGANYGYTF. CDR3 bases: TGTGCCAGCTCACCAGTGACAGGGGCTAACTATGGCTACACCTTC.

DNA for the CDR3: TGTGCCAGTAGTATAACCAGGTCCCTTGGAGAAGCTTTCTTT. Protein sequence: CASSITRSLGEAFF. This chain uses TRBV19 with TRBJ1-1; the D is unclear. From germline, CDR1 is LNHDA and CDR2 SQIVND (reference sequence). V was cut by 2 bases and J by 8 bases, with 15 bases left in between. CDR3 length: 14 amino acids. Using reference TRBV19 and TRBJ1-1 for the parts outside the CDR3, the full variable domain is DGGITQSPKYLFRKEGQNVTLSCEQNLNHDAMYWYRQDPGQGLRLIYYSQIVNDFQKGDIAEGYSVSREKKESFPLTVTSAQKNPTAFYLCASSITRSLGEAFFGQGTRLTVV.

This clone was recorded once. The rearrangement uses TRBV12-5 and TRBJ2-2; D unresolved. CDR1 and CDR2 (germline): LGHNT, FRNRAP. This CDR3 comprises 12 residues. DNA for the CDR3: TGTGCCTGCTCCAGCCACACCGGGGAGCTGTTTTTT. Translating it yields CACSSHTGELFF.

The chain uses TRBV21-1 and TRBJ2-7. TRBV21-1 is labeled a pseudogene. CDR3 size: 14 residues. The DNA of the CDR3 is TGTGCCAGCAGCAGCCGGACGGAAGGCTACGAGCAGTACTTC. It codes for CASSSRTEGYEQYF.

The chain has TRBV5-1 and TRBJ2-1, with a possible D match to TRBD2 (5 bases). This CDR3 has 13 amino acids. V was cut by 1 base and J by 10 bases, with 12 bases left in between. CDR1 and CDR2 (germline): SGHRS, YFSETQ. DNA of the CDR3: TGCGCCAGCAGCTTGATCGCGGGCCGAGAGCAGTTCTTC. Protein: CASSLIAGREQFF.

CDR3 sequence reads: CASSLGGGASYNEQFF. As DNA, the CDR3 is TGTGCCAGCAGCTTAGGCGGGGGGGCCTCCTACAATGAGCAGTTCTTC. This rearrangement joins TRBV7-2 to TRBJ2-1, with 9 bases identical to TRBD2. Germline CDR1 is SGHTA and CDR2 is FQGNSA. The CDR3 length is 16 residues. With 1 base clipped from V and 0 bases from J, the junction kept 1 base outside the gene matches.

The rearrangement links TRBV4-3 to TRBJ1-2; 10 bases match TRBD1. Per the germline V gene, CDR1 is LGHNA and CDR2 is YSLEER. This CDR3 has 14 amino acids. Losses at the gene ends were 1 base for V and 8 bases for J; bases not matched to a gene: 4. CDR3 coding DNA: TGCGCCAGCAGCCAAGTCGGGACAGGGGCAGGCTACACCTTC. This sequence encodes CASSQVGTGAGYTF.

This clone was observed a few times. The chain has TRBV30 and TRBJ1-1; 7 bases match TRBD1. J lost 4 bases, V lost 4 bases, and 3 bases had no gene match. Germline CDR1 reads GTSNPN; CDR2 reads SVGIG (reference sequence). The CDR3 is made up of 12 amino acids. The CDR3, as DNA: TGTGCCTGGACAGGGGGAGGCACTGAAGCTTTCTTT. Protein product: CAWTGGGTEAFF.

This chain connects TRBV28 to TRBJ2-5, with D perhaps TRBD1 or TRBD2 (5 bases each). V lost 3 bases and J 3 bases, leaving 11 bases between the germline ends. Germline assignment: CDR1 MDHEN and CDR2 SYDVKM. The CDR3 has 14 residues. In nucleotides, the CDR3 is TGTGCCAGCAGTTTCGTCGGGGCTAAAGAGACCCAGTACTTC. Amino acids: CASSFVGAKETQYF. The full variable domain, its missing parts supplied by reference TRBV28 and TRBJ2-5, is DVKVTQSSRYLVKRTGEKVFLECVQDMDHENMFWYRQDPGLGLRLIYFSYDVKMKEKGDIPEGYSVSREKKERFSLILESASTNQTSMYLCASSFVGAKETQYFGPGTRLLVL.

The rearrangement joins TRBV4-3 to TRBJ2-4; D is unclear. Between the trimmed V and J ends, which lost 0 bases and 0 bases, there was a span of 15 bases. Looked up from germline, CDR1 is LGHNA and CDR2 is YSLEER. The CDR3 runs to 18 residues. In nucleotides, the CDR3 is TGCGCCAGCAGCCAAGAACCCCACAGCACGGGAGCCAAAAACATTCAGTACTTC. Translation: CASSQEPHSTGAKNIQYF.

V usage is TRBV7-9 and J usage is TRBJ2-7; D is unresolved. The V end was cut by 2 bases, the J end by 0 bases, with 5 bases between. Germline lookup yields CDR1 SEHNR and CDR2 FQNEAQ (reference sequence). There are 13 residues in the CDR3. The CDR3 loop reads CASSLSYSYEQYF. The CDR3 region has the DNA TGTGCCAGCAGCTTAAGCTACTCCTACGAGCAGTACTTC.

V and J are TRBV6-1 and TRBJ2-7; D may be TRBD1 (6 bases). V lost 7 bases to trimming and J lost 0 bases, with 10 bases between them. Germline loops: CDR1 MNHNS, CDR2 SASEGT. This CDR3 region has 13 residues. The chain's CDR3 is CASNEGVSYEQYF. The CDR3 DNA follows: TGTGCCAGCAATGAGGGGGTCTCCTACGAGCAGTACTTC.

V gene TRBV19 combines with J gene TRBJ2-5; 7 positions match TRBD1. V trimming: 7 bases; J trimming: 1 base; junction bases outside the gene matches: 6. CDR3 length equals 14 residues. From germline, CDR1 is LNHDA and CDR2 SQIVND (reference sequence). CDR3 protein: CASKGADSQETQYF. CDR3 nucleotides: TGTGCCAGTAAGGGGGCGGACAGCCAAGAGACCCAGTACTTC.

The V and J genes are TRBV30 and TRBJ1-6; 8 bases fit TRBD1. Per germline, CDR1 GTSNPN and CDR2 SVGIG (reference sequence). Trimming cost V 3 bases and J 5 bases; bases outside gene matches: 6. The CDR3 extends over 15 amino acids. CDR3 nucleotide sequence: TGTGCCTGGAGAGAGAAACAGGGGGATAATTCACCCCTCCACTTT. The encoded protein is CAWREKQGDNSPLHF.

The V call is TRBV5-1, the J call TRBJ2-7; TRBD1 agrees at 9 bases. V was pared by 4 bases and J by 5 bases, with 7 bases of the junction left unmatched. Germline V gene data show CDR1 as SGHRS and CDR2 as YFSETQ. The CDR3 has 14 amino acids. The CDR3 DNA reads TGCGCCAGCAGCCCGAGGACAGGGGACCACGAGCAGTACTTC. This sequence encodes CASSPRTGDHEQYF.

This chain connects TRBV6-1 to TRBJ2-5, with D perhaps matching TRBD2 (6 bases). The CDR3 runs 13 residues. Trimming stripped 6 bases from V and 4 bases from J, with 12 bases between. Germline loops: CDR1 MNHNS, CDR2 SASEGT. The CDR3 spells CASSAGGLETQYF. CDR3 coding DNA: TGTGCCAGCAGCGCCGGGGGACTAGAGACCCAGTACTTC.

V is TRBV21-1 and J is TRBJ2-2; the table's D call of TRBD2 was not tested on the DNA. TRBV21-1 is recorded as a pseudogene. The CDR3 is 17 amino acids. CDR3 loop: CASSHRTSGANTGELFF. CDR3 coding DNA: TGTGCCAGCAGCCACCGGACTAGCGGGGCTAACACCGGGGAGCTGTTTTTT.

This chain joins TRBV4-2 and TRBJ1-2; D may be TRBD1 (5 bases). V was cut by 5 bases and J by 7 bases, with 14 bases left in between. CDR3 size: 13 residues. Germline V gene sequence: CDR1 LGHNA, CDR2 YNFKEQ. DNA of the CDR3: TGTGCCAGCAGCTTAGGGCAGGGCGGTGGCTACACCTTC. This codes for CASSLGQGGGYTF.

The rearrangement links TRBV5-4 to TRBJ1-1; D is ambiguous. Germline V gives CDR1 SGHNT, CDR2 YYREEE (reference sequence). This CDR3 has 14 amino acids. Trimming pared 4 bases from V and 2 bases from J, leaving 12 bases between. The CDR3 sequence is CASSPPSANTEAFF. The CDR3 DNA reads TGTGCCAGCAGCCCACCATCGGCCAACACTGAAGCTTTCTTT.

The V gene is TRBV30, the J gene TRBJ1-2; weak D call: TRBD1 (5 bases). The CDR3 covers 12 residues. Trimming pared 6 bases from V and 2 bases from J, leaving 10 bases between. The germline CDR1 and CDR2 sequences are GTSNPN and SVGIG (reference sequence). As DNA, the CDR3 is TGTGCCTGTCTAGAGGGGAACTATGGCTACACCTTC. It translates to CACLEGNYGYTF.

This chain links TRBV6-1 with TRBJ1-1; D not resolved. In germline, CDR1 is MNHNS, CDR2 SASEGT. The CDR3 runs 14 residues. The V end was cut by 7 bases, the J end by 0 bases, with 12 bases between. CDR3 protein: CASTPRGLNTEAFF. The CDR3 region has the DNA TGTGCCAGCACCCCCAGAGGCCTGAACACTGAAGCTTTCTTT.

The CDR3: CASSLGQERETQYF. CDR3 sequence (DNA): TGTGCCAGCAGTTTAGGGCAGGAGAGAGAGACCCAGTACTTC. This rearrangement joins TRBV28 to TRBJ2-5; D call uncertain. Trimming shortened V by 2 bases and J by 4 bases, and 11 bases separated the two germline ends. The germline CDR1 and CDR2 sequences are MDHEN and SYDVKM. The CDR3 is 14 amino acids.

The chain uses TRBV6-1 and TRBJ2-3; 10 nucleotides agree with TRBD2. Germline CDR1 MNHNS, CDR2 SASEGT. This CDR3 has 16 amino acids. With V trimmed by 1 base and J by 5 bases, 6 bases remained unmatched. The CDR3 reads CASSEVAGGGKDTQYF. DNA for the CDR3: TGTGCCAGCAGTGAAGTAGCGGGGGGCGGTAAAGATACGCAGTATTTT.

This clone was recorded only once. The V and J genes are TRBV5-5 and TRBJ1-4, with 7 positions matching TRBD1. This CDR3 comprises 16 residues. V lost 4 bases and J lost 0; bases outside the gene matches: 6. CDR1 is SGHKS, CDR2 YYEKEE, per germline (reference sequence). This CDR3 is CASSPLDRPTNEKLFF. As DNA, the CDR3 is TGTGCCAGCAGCCCCCTGGACAGGCCAACTAATGAAAAACTGTTTTTT.

This clone was counted only a few times. This chain links TRBV4-3 with TRBJ2-7, with 9 positions matching TRBD1. Looked up from germline, CDR1 is LGHNA and CDR2 is YSLEER. CDR3 length: 15 residues. J gave up 3 bases and V 3 bases, and 6 bases lay outside the gene matches. CDR3 nucleotides: TGCGCCAGCAGCCACAGGACAGGGGAAAACTACGAGCAGTACTTC. Translating it yields CASSHRTGENYEQYF.

This chain connects TRBV6-6 to TRBJ2-7; possibly TRBD1 for D (5 bases). V was shortened by 5 bases and J by 0 bases, with 8 bases between the two germline ends. Germline V lookup: CDR1 MNHNY, CDR2 SVGAGI (reference sequence). This CDR3 spans 13 amino acids. The CDR3 DNA reads as TGTGCCAGCAGTGACAGTAACTCCTACGAGCAGTACTTC. It codes for CASSDSNSYEQYF.

The chain couples TRBV7-2 to TRBJ2-1, with 8 positions matching TRBD2. Germline CDR1 reads SGHTA; CDR2 reads FQGNSA. CDR3 size: 16 residues. The junction had 8 bases not matched to a gene; V was cut back by 1 base and J by 6 bases. Here the CDR3 DNA reads TGTGCCAGCAGCTTAGTCCCAGCGGGGGTCCCCAATGAGCAGTTCTTC. Its protein product is CASSLVPAGVPNEQFF.